This TCR beta chain stems from a study of T cell responses to AZD1222 COVID-19 vaccine. This CDR3 has 14 amino acids. Losses at the gene ends were 6 bases for V and 3 bases for J; bases not matched to a gene: 3. Germline loops: CDR1 MDHEN, CDR2 SYDVKM. Study-wide findings and caveats: Among spike-specific TCRs, nearly half reportedly target unmutated variant regions. White British people made up most donors, females outnumbered males, and clonal diversity was possibly underestimated. It was only after the peak T cell response that any repertoires were sampled.

TCRdb keeps only in-frame clones here, not all; method: immunoSEQ multiplex PCR. The data contain about 190,000 clones, approximately 94% of them singletons. As to this clone: The antigen remains undetermined.

The TCR comes from an adult in good health. Sequences were derived from peripheral blood, sampled on day 0 of AZD1222 vaccination. The J gene is TRBJ2-3, the V gene TRBV28, with 10 positions matching TRBD1. The DNA of the CDR3 is TGTGCCAGCAGGAGGACAGGGGGAACAGATACGCAGTATTTT. This sequence encodes CASRRTGGTDTQYF.